Listed below are T cell receptor beta chains from one sample, sequenced in a study of blood T cell repertoires in COVID-19. Using immunoSEQ multiplex PCR, the repertoire was profiled, and TCRdb retains in-frame clones only, with some absent. The sample has about 74,000 clones, over 75% seen once; the top ten hold about 2.9%. The sequenced sample consisted of peripheral blood. The receptors derive from a man in his 70s with active or convalescent COVID-19. The CDR3 runs from the conserved cysteine through the conserved F or W. A D gene is named only where the DNA matches it firmly. Size is omitted from some rows. Given values are once, few, many or a class for expanded clones.

D gene	clone size	V gene	J gene	CDR3 protein	CDR3 DNA
TRBD1	-	TRBV2	TRBJ1-2	CATSKTQGAYGYTF	TGTGCCACCAGCAAAACCCAGGGGGCCTATGGCTACACCTTC
-	-	TRBV2	TRBJ1-4	CASSGFRVATNEKLFF	TGTGCCAGCAGTGGCTTCAGGGTTGCAACTAATGAAAAACTGTTTTTT
TRBD1	-	TRBV27	TRBJ2-7	CASSSRDRGSYEQYF	TGTGCCAGCAGTTCCCGGGACAGGGGCTCCTACGAGCAGTACTTC
-	-	TRBV5-1	TRBJ1-6	CASSFNRANYNSPLHF	TGCGCCAGCAGCTTTAACAGGGCCAACTATAATTCACCCCTCCACTTT
-	-	TRBV2	TRBJ1-2	CASSQDKIYGYTF	TGTGCCAGCAGTCAAGACAAGATTTATGGCTACACCTTC
TRBD1	-	TRBV11-2	TRBJ2-7	CASSDFPGTGKYEQYF	TGTGCCAGCAGCGATTTCCCCGGGACAGGGAAATACGAGCAGTACTTC
-	-	TRBV19	TRBJ1-5	CASIEGGQRDQPQHF	TGTGCCAGTATCGAGGGAGGGCAACGCGATCAGCCCCAGCATTTT
-	-	TRBV9	TRBJ2-4	CASSEGGFIGKNIQYF	TGTGCCAGCAGCGAAGGGGGTTTTATTGGCAAAAACATTCAGTACTTC
TRBD2	-	TRBV10-3	TRBJ2-5	CAISESTSGSQETQYF	TGTGCCATCAGTGAGTCGACTAGCGGGAGCCAAGAGACCCAGTACTTC
TRBD1	-	TRBV15	TRBJ1-6	CATSRDQTGSLHF	TGTGCCACCAGCAGAGATCAGACAGGGTCCCTCCACTTT
TRBD2	-	TRBV19	TRBJ2-3	CASSPPWGLASPSTDTQYF	TGTGCCAGTAGTCCACCGTGGGGACTAGCGTCACCGAGCACAGATACGCAGTATTTT
TRBD1	-	TRBV6-5	TRBJ2-3	CASSYRDRGLTDTQYF	TGTGCCAGCAGTTACCGGGACAGGGGGCTCACAGATACGCAGTATTTT
-	-	TRBV7-2	TRBJ2-5	CASTPTAKETQYF	TGTGCCAGCACTCCGACTGCCAAAGAGACCCAGTACTTC
TRBD2	-	TRBV5-1	TRBJ2-3	CASSWGSSGDPPDTQYF	TGCGCCAGCAGCTGGGGTTCTAGCGGCGATCCGCCAGATACGCAGTATTTT
TRBD1	-	TRBV11-2	TRBJ2-7	CASSLTRSGGLYEQYF	TGTGCCAGCAGCTTGACGCGGTCAGGGGGCTTATACGAGCAGTACTTC
TRBD2	-	TRBV10-3	TRBJ2-3	CAITPGTSGRTDTQYF	TGTGCCATCACCCCTGGGACTAGCGGGAGGACAGATACGCAGTATTTT
-	-	TRBV5-4	TRBJ2-7	CASSLDPGQAYEQYF	TGTGCCAGCAGCTTAGACCCAGGCCAGGCCTACGAGCAGTACTTC
-	-	TRBV9	TRBJ1-5	CASSVGAGQNQPQHF	TGTGCCAGCAGCGTAGGGGCAGGGCAAAATCAGCCCCAGCATTTT
-	-	TRBV20-1	TRBJ1-2	CSASGGNGYTF	TGCAGTGCTAGTGGCGGGAATGGCTACACCTTC
TRBD2	-	TRBV7-2	TRBJ2-4	CASSLTERDFVVKNIQYF	TGTGCCAGCAGCTTAACGGAGCGGGATTTCGTGGTCAAAAACATTCAGTACTTC
TRBD1	-	TRBV11-2	TRBJ2-7	CASSFRTGGTYEQYF	TGTGCCAGCAGCTTCAGGACAGGGGGTACCTACGAGCAGTACTTC
-	once	TRBV7-2	TRBJ1-5	CASSLVAHSNQPQHF	TGTGCCAGCAGCTTAGTTGCACATAGCAATCAGCCCCAGCATTTT
-	-	TRBV7-3	TRBJ2-3	CASSLQGTDTDTQYF	TGTGCCAGCAGCTTACAGGGGACCGACACAGATACGCAGTATTTT
TRBD1	-	TRBV27	TRBJ1-5	CASSLRQGLVQPQHF	TGTGCCAGCAGTCTCCGACAGGGATTGGTTCAGCCCCAGCATTTT
-	-	TRBV19	TRBJ2-3	CASRQSSKPHGYTPYF	TGTGCCAGTAGGCAATCTTCCAAACCCCACGGGTATACGCCGTATTTT
TRBD1	-	TRBV18	TRBJ1-1	CASSPLPGTGSMNTEAFF	TGTGCCAGCTCACCTCTCCCTGGGACAGGTTCCATGAACACTGAAGCTTTCTTT
-	-	TRBV11-2	TRBJ1-1	CASSLDWKPGGTEAFF	TGTGCCAGCAGCTTAGATTGGAAACCCGGGGGCACTGAAGCTTTCTTT
-	-	TRBV10-3	TRBJ2-2	CAISVFSGRGADTGELFF	TGTGCCATCAGTGTATTTTCTGGTCGGGGTGCGGATACCGGGGAGCTGTTTTTT
TRBD2	-	TRBV9	TRBJ2-1	CASSVEGTSGGYNEQFF	TGTGCCAGCAGCGTAGAGGGGACGTCGGGAGGGTACAATGAGCAGTTCTTC
TRBD2	few	TRBV5-1	TRBJ2-7	CASREGLAGVYEQYF	TGCGCCAGCAGGGAGGGACTAGCGGGAGTTTACGAGCAGTACTTC
TRBD1	-	TRBV19	TRBJ1-5	CASSTGGLSNQPQHF	TGTGCCAGTAGTACAGGGGGCCTGAGCAATCAGCCCCAGCATTTT
-	-	TRBV10-3	TRBJ1-6	CAISESLSGGSPLYF	TGTGCCATCAGTGAGTCCCTCAGCGGCGGCTCACCCCTCTACTTT
TRBD2	-	TRBV5-1	TRBJ2-3	CASSRASGGFTDTQYF	TGCGCCAGCAGCCGGGCTAGCGGGGGCTTCACAGATACGCAGTATTTT
-	-	TRBV5-8	TRBJ2-1	CAQELGQFSYNEQFF	TGTGCCCAGGAGCTTGGACAGTTTTCCTACAATGAGCAGTTCTTC
TRBD1	once	TRBV19	TRBJ1-3	CASSIQGGFRDTIYF	TGTGCCAGTAGTATTCAGGGGGGATTTCGAGACACCATATATTTT
-	once	TRBV2	TRBJ1-3	CASSRQESGNTIYF	TGTGCCAGCAGTCGACAGGAATCTGGAAACACCATATATTTT
-	-	TRBV14	TRBJ2-7	CASSQEVSYEQYF	TGTGCCAGCAGCCAAGAGGTCAGCTACGAGCAGTACTTC
TRBD1	-	TRBV6-5	TRBJ2-7	CASSSGTGFPYEQYF	TGTGCCAGCAGTTCCGGGACAGGCTTTCCCTACGAGCAGTACTTC
TRBD1	-	TRBV27	TRBJ2-6	CASSSPGTVNSGANVLTF	TGTGCCAGCAGTTCCCCCGGGACAGTGAACTCTGGGGCCAACGTCCTGACTTTC
-	-	TRBV24-1	TRBJ1-2	CATSEMTALGYTF	TGTGCCACCAGTGAAATGACAGCCTTAGGCTACACCTTC
-	few	TRBV6-2/TRBV6-3	TRBJ2-3	CASSLADTQYF	TGTGCCAGCAGTTTAGCAGATACGCAGTATTTT
TRBD2	-	TRBV6-5	TRBJ2-2	CAISGGAVNTGELFF	TGTGCCATCTCCGGGGGGGCCGTAAACACCGGGGAGCTGTTTTTT
TRBD1	-	TRBV30	TRBJ2-5	CAWSADRDETQYF	TGTGCCTGGAGCGCTGACAGGGATGAGACCCAGTACTTC
-	-	TRBV15	TRBJ1-1	CATSRAISGNTEAFF	TGTGCCACCAGCAGGGCAATATCAGGGAACACTGAAGCTTTCTTT
-	-	TRBV20-1	TRBJ1-2	CSASNQGKINYGYTF	TGCAGTGCTAGTAACCAGGGAAAGATTAACTATGGCTACACCTTC
TRBD2	-	TRBV19	TRBJ2-5	CASSTVTGGRETQYF	TGTGCCAGTAGTACCGTAACGGGGGGGAGGGAGACCCAGTACTTC
-	-	TRBV7-2	TRBJ2-7	CASSPPGNRLTTKQYF	TGTGCCAGCAGCCCCCCGGGTAACAGGTTAACTACGAAGCAGTACTTC
-	-	TRBV30	TRBJ2-3	CARQRGTDTQYF	TGTGCCCGCCAGCGGGGCACAGATACGCAGTATTTT
TRBD1	-	TRBV6-5	TRBJ1-6	CASSYGHRGRASPLHF	TGTGCCAGCAGTTACGGGCACAGGGGCCGCGCTTCACCCCTCCACTTT
-	few	TRBV5-1	TRBJ2-7	CASSFNRAYEQYF	TGCGCCAGCAGCTTCAACAGAGCCTACGAGCAGTACTTC
TRBD1	-	TRBV25-1	TRBJ1-2	CASSEGAGGFGYTF	TGTGCCAGCAGTGAAGGGGCAGGGGGCTTTGGCTACACCTTC
TRBD1	-	TRBV3-1/TRBV3-2	TRBJ2-7	CASSRDRGSYEQYF	TGTGCCAGCAGCCGGGACAGGGGGAGCTACGAGCAGTACTTC
-	-	TRBV28	TRBJ2-6	CASSLPGGTGANVLTF	TGTGCCAGCAGTTTGCCTGGGGGGACTGGGGCCAACGTCCTGACTTTC